The TCR beta chain described here comes from a study of T cell responses to AZD1222 COVID-19 vaccine. The assay was immunoSEQ multiplex PCR, and TCRdb's table has in-frame clones only and misses some. The table records roughly 120,000 clones, 91% of them present only once. This clonotype was obtained from an adult in good health. The starting material was peripheral blood, obtained on day 0 of AZD1222 vaccination.

CDR3 in amino acids: CASSPRQGGGGETQYF. CDR3 sequence (DNA): TGTGCCAGCAGCCCCCGACAGGGTGGGGGCGGGGAGACCCAGTACTTC. The V gene is TRBV7-2, the J gene TRBJ2-5; TRBD1 matches at 7 bases. The V gene end was trimmed by 5 bases and the J gene end by 5 bases; junction bases not matched to a gene: 14. Germline V lookup: CDR1 SGHTA, CDR2 FQGNSA. CDR3 length: 16 residues. Filled out from reference TRBV7-2 and TRBJ2-5, the complete variable domain reads GAGVSQSPSNKVTEKGKDVELRCDPISGHTALYWYRQSLGQGLEFLIYFQGNSAPDKSGLPSDRFSAERTGGSVSTLTIQRTQQEDSAVYLCASSPRQGGGGETQYFGPGTRLLVL.